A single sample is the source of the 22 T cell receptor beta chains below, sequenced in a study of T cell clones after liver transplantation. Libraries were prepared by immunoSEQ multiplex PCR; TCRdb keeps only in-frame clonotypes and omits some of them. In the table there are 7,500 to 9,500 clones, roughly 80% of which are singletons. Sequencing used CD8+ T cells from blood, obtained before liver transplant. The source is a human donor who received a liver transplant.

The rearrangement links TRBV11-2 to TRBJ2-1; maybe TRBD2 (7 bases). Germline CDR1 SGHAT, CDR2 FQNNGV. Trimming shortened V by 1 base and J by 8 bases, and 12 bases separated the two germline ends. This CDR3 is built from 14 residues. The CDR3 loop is CASSLGGGLDEQFF. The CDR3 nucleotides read TGTGCCAGCAGCTTAGGGGGGGGCTTAGATGAGCAGTTCTTC.

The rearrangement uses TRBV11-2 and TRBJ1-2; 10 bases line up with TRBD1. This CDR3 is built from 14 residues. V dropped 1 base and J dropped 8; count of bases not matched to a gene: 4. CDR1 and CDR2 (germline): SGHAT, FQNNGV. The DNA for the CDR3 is TGTGCCAGCAGCTTAGTGGGGACAGGGGACGGCTACACCTTC. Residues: CASSLVGTGDGYTF. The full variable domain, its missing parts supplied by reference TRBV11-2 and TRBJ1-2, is EAGVAQSPRYKIIEKRQSVAFWCNPISGHATLYWYQQILGQGPKLLIQFQNNGVVDDSQLPKDRFSAERLKGVDSTLKIQPAKLEDSAVYLCASSLVGTGDGYTFGSGTRLTVV.

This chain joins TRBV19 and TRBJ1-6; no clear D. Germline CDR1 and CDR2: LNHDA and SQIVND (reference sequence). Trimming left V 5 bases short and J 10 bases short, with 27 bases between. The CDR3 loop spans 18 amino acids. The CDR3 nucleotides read TGTGCCAGTAGTTCGGTGTCCGGGTGGATACGGAATAGATCACCCCTCCACTTT. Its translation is CASSSVSGWIRNRSPLHF.

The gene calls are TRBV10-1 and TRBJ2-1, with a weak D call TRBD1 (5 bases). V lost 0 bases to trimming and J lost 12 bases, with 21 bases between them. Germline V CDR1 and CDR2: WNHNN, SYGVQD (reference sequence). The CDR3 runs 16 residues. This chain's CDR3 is CASSESSDSVNLGQFF. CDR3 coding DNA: TGCGCCAGCAGTGAGTCGAGCGACAGCGTAAATTTAGGGCAGTTCTTC.

The CDR3 reads CASSQGQGTGELFF. CDR3 DNA sequence: TGCGCCAGCAGCCAAGGACAGGGAACCGGGGAGCTGTTTTTT. This chain uses TRBV4-1 with TRBJ2-2, with 7 nucleotides matching TRBD1. Germline lookup yields CDR1 MGHRA and CDR2 YSYEKL. V shed 1 base and J 5 bases; nucleotides not matched to a gene: 1. The CDR3 extends over 14 amino acids.

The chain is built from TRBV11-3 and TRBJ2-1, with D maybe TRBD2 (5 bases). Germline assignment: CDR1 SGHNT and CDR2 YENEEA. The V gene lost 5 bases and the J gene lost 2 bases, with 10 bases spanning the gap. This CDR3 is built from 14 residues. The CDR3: CASSTDSTYNEQFF. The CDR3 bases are TGTGCCAGCAGCACGGACTCCACCTACAATGAGCAGTTCTTC.

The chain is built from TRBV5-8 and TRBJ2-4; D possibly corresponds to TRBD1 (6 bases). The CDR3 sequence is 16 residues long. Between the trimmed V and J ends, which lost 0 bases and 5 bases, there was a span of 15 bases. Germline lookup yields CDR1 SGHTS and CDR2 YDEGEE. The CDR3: CASSLGDQGIQNIQYF. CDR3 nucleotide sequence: TGTGCCAGCAGCTTGGGGGACCAGGGGATACAAAACATTCAGTACTTC.

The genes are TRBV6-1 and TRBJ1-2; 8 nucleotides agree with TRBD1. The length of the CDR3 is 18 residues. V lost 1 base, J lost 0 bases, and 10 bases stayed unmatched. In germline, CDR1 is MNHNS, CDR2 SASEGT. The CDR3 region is CASSEVRTGTGANYGYTF. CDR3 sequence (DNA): TGTGCCAGCAGTGAAGTGAGGACAGGGACAGGAGCTAACTATGGCTACACCTTC.

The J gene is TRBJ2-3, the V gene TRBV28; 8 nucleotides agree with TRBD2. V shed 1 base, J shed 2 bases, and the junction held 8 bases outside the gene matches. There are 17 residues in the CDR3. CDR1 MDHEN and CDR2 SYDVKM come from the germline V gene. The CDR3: CASSLLVRRGVTDTQYF. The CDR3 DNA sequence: TGTGCCAGCAGTTTATTGGTGAGGCGGGGGGTCACAGATACGCAGTATTTT.

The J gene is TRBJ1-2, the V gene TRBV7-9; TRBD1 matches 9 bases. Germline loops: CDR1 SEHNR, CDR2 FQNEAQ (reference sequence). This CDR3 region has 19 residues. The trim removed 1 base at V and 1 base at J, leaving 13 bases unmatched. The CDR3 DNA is TGTGCCAGCAGCTTAGTGGTAGGGACAGGGAGATCTATTAACTATGGCTACACCTTC. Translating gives CASSLVVGTGRSINYGYTF. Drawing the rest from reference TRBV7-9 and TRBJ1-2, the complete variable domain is DTGVSQNPRHKITKRGQNVTFRCDPISEHNRLYWYRQTLGQGPEFLTYFQNEAQLEKSRLLSDRFSAERPKGSFSTLEIQRTEQGDSAMYLCASSLVVGTGRSINYGYTFGSGTRLTVV.

The CDR3 DNA sequence: TGTGCCAGCAGCCCGGGACAGCGCTACGAGCAGTACTTC. Translating it yields CASSPGQRYEQYF. The rearrangement links TRBV7-9 to TRBJ2-7, with 7 nucleotides matching TRBD1. CDR3 length: 13 residues. In germline, CDR1 is SEHNR, CDR2 FQNEAQ (reference sequence). The J segment lost 3 bases and the V segment lost 5 bases, leaving 4 bases of the junction unmatched.

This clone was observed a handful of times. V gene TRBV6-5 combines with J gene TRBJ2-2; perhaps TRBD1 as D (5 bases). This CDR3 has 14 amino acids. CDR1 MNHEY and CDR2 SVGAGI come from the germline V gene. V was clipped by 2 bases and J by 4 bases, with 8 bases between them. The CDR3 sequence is CASSYITGTGELFF. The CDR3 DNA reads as TGTGCCAGCAGTTACATTACAGGCACCGGGGAGCTGTTTTTT.

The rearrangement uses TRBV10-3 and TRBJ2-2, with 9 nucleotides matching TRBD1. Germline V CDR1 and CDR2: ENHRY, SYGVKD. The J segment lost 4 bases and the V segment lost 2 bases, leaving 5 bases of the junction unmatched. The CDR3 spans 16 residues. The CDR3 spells CAISETGQGITGELFF. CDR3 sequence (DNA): TGTGCCATCAGTGAGACGGGACAGGGTATCACCGGGGAGCTGTTTTTT.

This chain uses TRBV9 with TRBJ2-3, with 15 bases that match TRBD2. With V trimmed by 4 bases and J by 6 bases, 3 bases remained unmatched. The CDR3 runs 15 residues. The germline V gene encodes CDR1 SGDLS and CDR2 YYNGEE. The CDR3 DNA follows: TGTGCCAGCAGCCTGGGACTAGCGGGGGGCGATACGCAGTATTTT. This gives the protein CASSLGLAGGDTQYF.

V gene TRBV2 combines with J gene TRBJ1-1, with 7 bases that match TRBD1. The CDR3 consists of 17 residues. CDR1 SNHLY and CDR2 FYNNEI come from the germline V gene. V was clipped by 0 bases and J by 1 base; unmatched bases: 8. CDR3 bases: TGTGCCAGCAGTGAAGCCCAAATGGGACAGTCGAACACTGAAGCTTTCTTT. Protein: CASSEAQMGQSNTEAFF.

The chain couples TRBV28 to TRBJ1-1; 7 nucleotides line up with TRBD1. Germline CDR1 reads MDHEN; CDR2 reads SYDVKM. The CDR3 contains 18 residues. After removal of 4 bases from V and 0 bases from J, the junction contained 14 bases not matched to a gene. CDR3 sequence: CASSSSVWTGPMNTEAFF. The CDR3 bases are TGTGCCAGCAGTTCCTCCGTTTGGACAGGCCCAATGAACACTGAAGCTTTCTTT.

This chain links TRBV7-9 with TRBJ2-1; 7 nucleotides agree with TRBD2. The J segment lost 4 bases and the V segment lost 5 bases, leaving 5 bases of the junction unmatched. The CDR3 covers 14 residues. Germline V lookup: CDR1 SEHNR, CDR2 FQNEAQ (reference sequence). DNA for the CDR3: TGTGCCAGCAGCGGACTAGATGCGTACAATGAGCAGTTCTTC. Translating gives CASSGLDAYNEQFF.

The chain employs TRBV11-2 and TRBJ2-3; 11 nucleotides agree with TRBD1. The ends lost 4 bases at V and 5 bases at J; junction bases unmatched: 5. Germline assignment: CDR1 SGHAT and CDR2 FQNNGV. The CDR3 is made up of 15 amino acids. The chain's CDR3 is CASSSRTGGVDTQYF. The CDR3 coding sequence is TGTGCCAGCAGCTCGCGGACAGGGGGCGTAGATACGCAGTATTTT.

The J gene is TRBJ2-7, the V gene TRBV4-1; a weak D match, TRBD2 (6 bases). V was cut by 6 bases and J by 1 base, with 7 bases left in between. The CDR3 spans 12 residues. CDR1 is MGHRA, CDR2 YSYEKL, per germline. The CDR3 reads CASRGGSYEQYF. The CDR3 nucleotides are TGCGCCAGCAGGGGGGGATCCTACGAGCAGTACTTC.

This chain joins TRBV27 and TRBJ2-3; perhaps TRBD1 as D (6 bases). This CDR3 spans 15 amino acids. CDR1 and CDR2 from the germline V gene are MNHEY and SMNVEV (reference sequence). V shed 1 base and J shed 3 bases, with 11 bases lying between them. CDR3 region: CASSLWTVGTDTQYF. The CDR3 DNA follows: TGTGCCAGCAGTTTATGGACAGTGGGGACAGATACGCAGTATTTT.

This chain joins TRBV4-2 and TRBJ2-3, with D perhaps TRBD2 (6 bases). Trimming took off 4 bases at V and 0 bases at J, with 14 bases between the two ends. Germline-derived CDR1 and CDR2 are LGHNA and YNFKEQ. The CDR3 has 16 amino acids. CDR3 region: CASSLGTLSSTDTQYF. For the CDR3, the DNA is TGTGCCAGCAGCCTCGGGACTCTTTCTAGCACAGATACGCAGTATTTT.

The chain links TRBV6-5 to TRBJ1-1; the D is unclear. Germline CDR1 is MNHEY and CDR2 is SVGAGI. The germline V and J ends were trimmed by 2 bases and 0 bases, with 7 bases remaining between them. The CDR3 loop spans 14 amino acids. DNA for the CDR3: TGTGCCAGCAGTTACACGGGTTTGAACACTGAAGCTTTCTTT. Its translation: CASSYTGLNTEAFF.